The 12 T cell receptor beta chains presented below share a single source sample, sequenced in a study of shared clonotypes between healthy human individuals. The data were produced by immunoSEQ multiplex PCR, yet TCRdb's version contains in-frame clones alone and is incomplete. In the table there are 2 million to 2.5 million clones, roughly 95% of which are singletons. The sample taken for sequencing was naive CD4+ T cells sorted from blood. As for subset: CD45RA+ positively selected. These receptors were obtained from a man younger than 35 in good health.

The chain recombines TRBV7-6 with TRBJ2-5; the D is unclear. The CDR3 is 13 amino acids. V was cut by 5 bases and J by 4 bases, with 11 bases left in between. CDR1 is SGHVS and CDR2 is FNYEAQ in the germline V gene. The CDR3 loop is CASSRLMVETQYF. CDR3 DNA sequence: TGTGCCAGCAGCCGCCTCATGGTAGAGACCCAGTACTTC.

This clone was observed a single time. The chain recombines TRBV5-1 with TRBJ2-7, with a weak D call TRBD2 (7 bases). Germline CDR1 is SGHRS and CDR2 is YFSETQ. The CDR3 is made up of 15 amino acids. Trimming took 2 bases from V and 0 from J, leaving 12 bases between them. The CDR3 spells CASSFGGLGSYEQYF. CDR3 sequence (DNA): TGCGCCAGCAGCTTCGGGGGGCTGGGCTCCTACGAGCAGTACTTC.

The chain combines TRBV7-2 with TRBJ2-3, with a possible D match to TRBD2 (6 bases). Trimming pared 7 bases from V and 0 bases from J, leaving 17 bases between. CDR1 and CDR2 (germline): SGHTA, FQGNSA. The CDR3 totals 16 residues. The CDR3 DNA reads as TGTGCCAGCACCCCGCGTTTAGCGGATAGCACAGATACGCAGTATTTT. Amino acids: CASTPRLADSTDTQYF.

The chain recombines TRBV5-1 with TRBJ1-6; D is unclear. Trimming removed 6 bases at V and 9 bases at J, with 16 bases between. Germline V gives CDR1 SGHRS, CDR2 YFSETQ. This CDR3 has 14 residues. This CDR3 reads CASTQTRDGSPLHF. In DNA, the CDR3 is TGCGCCAGCACCCAAACTCGAGATGGTTCACCCCTCCACTTT. Supplemented by reference TRBV5-1 and TRBJ1-6, the full variable domain reads KAGVTQTPRYLIKTRGQQVTLSCSPISGHRSVSWYQQTPGQGLQFLFEYFSETQRNKGNFPGRFSGRQFSNSRSEMNVSTLELGDSALYLCASTQTRDGSPLHFGNGTRLTVT.

The CDR3 bases are TGTGCCAGCAGCTTAGTGGGACTAGCGGGGTCGCGAGAGACCCAGTACTTC. Its protein product is CASSLVGLAGSRETQYF. The rearrangement uses TRBV11-2 and TRBJ2-5; 13 bases fit TRBD2. V lost 1 base to trimming and J lost 4 bases; unmatched junction nucleotides: 6. This CDR3 has 17 residues. Germline CDR1 reads SGHAT; CDR2 reads FQNNGV.

The gene calls are TRBV10-3 and TRBJ1-3; D gene uncertain. Germline-derived CDR1 and CDR2 are ENHRY and SYGVKD. The ends were cut back, 2 bases at V and 1 base at J, with 12 bases in the middle. The CDR3 contains 16 residues. In DNA, the CDR3 is TGTGCCATCAGTGAGAAGGGAGGGCTTTCTGGAAACACCATATATTTT. It translates to CAISEKGGLSGNTIYF.

J is TRBJ1-2 and V is TRBV19, with D perhaps matching TRBD1 (6 bases). Germline assignment: CDR1 LNHDA and CDR2 SQIVND (reference sequence). The germline V and J ends were trimmed by 10 bases and 4 bases, with 22 bases remaining between them. This CDR3 spans 15 amino acids. Here the CDR3 reads CATAVDNREGYGYTF. The CDR3 DNA follows: TGTGCCACAGCCGTCGATAACAGGGAAGGCTATGGCTACACCTTC.

This chain links TRBV7-3 with TRBJ2-1, with a tentative D call TRBD1 (5 bases). V shed 3 bases and J shed 6 bases, with 9 bases lying between them. Germline V gene data show CDR1 as SGHTA and CDR2 as FQGTGA. The CDR3 covers 13 residues. The CDR3 nucleotides read TGTGCCAGCAGCTTTAGACAGTCCAATGAGCAGTTCTTC. Translating it yields CASSFRQSNEQFF.

The chain has TRBV28 and TRBJ2-4, with D unresolved. Deletions cut 3 bases from V and 8 bases from J, with 14 bases between. CDR3 length: 14 amino acids. Germline V gene lookup returns CDR1 MDHEN and CDR2 SYDVKM. The CDR3 coding sequence is TGTGCCAGCAGTTTCTCTAGAGAAGGAGACATTCAGTACTTC. Encoded protein: CASSFSREGDIQYF. The variable domain in full, with the rest retrieved from reference TRBV28 and TRBJ2-4, is DVKVTQSSRYLVKRTGEKVFLECVQDMDHENMFWYRQDPGLGLRLIYFSYDVKMKEKGDIPEGYSVSREKKERFSLILESASTNQTSMYLCASSFSREGDIQYFGAGTRLSVL.

This clone was detected a few times. Other DNA sequences in the same sample also yield this CDR3. This rearrangement joins TRBV29-1 to TRBJ1-5; TRBD1 might be the D (5 bases). Deletions cut 5 bases from V and 3 bases from J, with 11 bases between. Germline CDR1 is SQVTM and CDR2 is ANQGSEA. The CDR3 has 13 residues. CDR3 sequence (DNA): TGCAGCGTTCTCCAGGGCCTCAATCAGCCCCAGCATTTT. Translated, it gives CSVLQGLNQPQHF.

V and J are TRBV5-1 and TRBJ2-5; 10 bases agree with TRBD2. The CDR3 has 15 amino acids. V trimming: 3 bases; J trimming: 5 bases; junction bases outside the gene matches: 7. Germline CDR1 SGHRS, CDR2 YFSETQ. This CDR3 reads CASSSSGSGFETQYF. In DNA form, the CDR3 reads TGCGCCAGCAGCTCTAGCGGGAGTGGATTCGAGACCCAGTACTTC. Supplemented by reference TRBV5-1 and TRBJ2-5, the full variable domain reads KAGVTQTPRYLIKTRGQQVTLSCSPISGHRSVSWYQQTPGQGLQFLFEYFSETQRNKGNFPGRFSGRQFSNSRSEMNVSTLELGDSALYLCASSSSGSGFETQYFGPGTRLLVL.

For this clone: The identical CDR3 is also encoded by other nucleotide sequences in the sample. J is TRBJ2-5 and V is TRBV18, with unresolved D. Deletions cut 1 base from V and 2 bases from J, with 8 bases between. The germline V gene encodes CDR1 KGHSH and CDR2 LQKENI. The length of the CDR3 is 14 residues. Here the CDR3 DNA reads TGTGCCAGCTCACCACAGGGTCCACAAGAGACCCAGTACTTC. Translated: CASSPQGPQETQYF.